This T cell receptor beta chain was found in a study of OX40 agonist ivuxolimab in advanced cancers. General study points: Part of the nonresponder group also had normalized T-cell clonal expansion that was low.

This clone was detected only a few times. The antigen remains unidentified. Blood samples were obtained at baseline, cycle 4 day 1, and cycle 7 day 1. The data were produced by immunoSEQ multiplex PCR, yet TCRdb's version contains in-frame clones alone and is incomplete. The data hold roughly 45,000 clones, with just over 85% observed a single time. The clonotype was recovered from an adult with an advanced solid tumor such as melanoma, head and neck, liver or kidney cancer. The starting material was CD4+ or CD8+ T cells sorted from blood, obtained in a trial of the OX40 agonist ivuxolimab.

CDR3 sequence (DNA): TGTGCCAGTAGAGACAGATACTACGAGCAGTACTTC. Protein sequence: CASRDRYYEQYF. The chain couples TRBV19 to TRBJ2-7; possibly TRBD1 for D (5 bases). V shed 6 bases and J shed 3 bases, with 9 bases lying between them. Germline CDR1 reads LNHDA; CDR2 reads SQIVND (reference sequence). The CDR3 runs to 12 residues.